This T cell receptor (beta chain) was documented in a study of regulatory T cells in long-lasting Graves disease. Across the whole study: Under 3 months of antithyroid drugs had been taken by newly diagnosed Graves' patients. Overall study findings and caveats: Persistent disease favored TRBV28, TRBJ1-2 and TRBJ2-5.

Documented time point: newly diagnosed GD, antithyroid drugs for less than 3 months. PBMCs provided the RNA from which the TCR library was made. EDTA tubes were used for drawing around 8.2 milliliters of peripheral blood. Building the TCR beta libraries relied on iRepertoire HTBI primers, and CDR3 regions underwent Arm-PCR. From the multiplex PCR reads, TCRdb called clonotypes with MiXCR, one entry per CDR3 protein. The sample shows 540,000 or so distinct CDR3 sequences, approximately 12% of them seen only once. As for this clonotype: Its antigen is not known.

Germline assignment: CDR1 KGHSH and CDR2 LQKENI. This CDR3 spans 13 amino acids. V dropped 6 bases and J dropped 5 bases, with 13 bases sitting between them. This sample also appeared in a second study, on T cells in Graves' hyperthyroidism and ophthalmopathy. That work adds: Researchers defined stable Graves' hyperthyroidism as no ophthalmopathy progression within 18 months.

The chain joins TRBV18 to TRBJ1-2, with a possible D match to TRBD1 (5 bases). The source material was peripheral blood mononuclear cells (PBMCs), sampled at new diagnosis, from a patient treated with antithyroid drugs. The TCR comes from a man aged 30-40 years with Graves disease. The DNA for the CDR3 is TGTGCCAGCTCCGGGGACCCGCTATATGGCTACACCTTC. Encoded protein: CASSGDPLYGYTF.